This TCR beta chain is drawn from a study of cytomegalovirus exposure and HLA in healthy donors. Study-level background: Within the Caucasian-associated ancestry cluster were around 81% of the roughly 430 genotyped donors. General study points: Using a false discovery rate of 0.05, a later analysis showed that some 16,000 TCR beta sequences were associated with HLA alleles.

This clone has a single count. Its target is unknown. Germline CDR1 SGHRS, CDR2 YFSETQ. CDR3 length: 16 residues. V lost 4 bases and J lost 5; bases outside the gene matches: 10. The PCR was carried out with 60 Vbeta primers and 13 Jbeta primers. The data were produced by immunoSEQ multiplex PCR, yet TCRdb's version contains in-frame clones alone and is incomplete. The table has 170,000 or so clones, over 65% seen once. The sequence came from a woman between 55 and 75 years old in good health and CMV-seropositive. The rearrangement joins TRBV5-1 to TRBJ1-4, with 8 bases matching TRBD1. What was sequenced was PBMCs. The chain's CDR3 is CASSTRGRVGNEKLFF. In nucleotides, the CDR3 is TGCGCCAGCAGCACCAGGGGGCGAGTCGGAAATGAAAAACTGTTTTTT.